Below, one T cell receptor (beta chain) is given with its context. Its cognate antigen is unknown. These data come from a study of graft-versus-host responses after intestinal transplantation. Study information: Each of the recipients got a multivisceral, liver-intestinal, or isolated intestinal transplant. Study findings and constraints: High graft-versus-host to host-versus-graft clonal ratios were seen in allografts of patients with graft-donor T cell macrochimerism. Association was observed between peak circulating GvH clone levels and early post-transplant HvG declines. Recipient bone marrow held GvH clones, some seen earlier in ileum or blood.

From germline, CDR1 is MNHEY and CDR2 SVGAGI. This CDR3 has 14 amino acids. V was shortened by 3 bases and J by 0 bases, with 6 bases between the two germline ends. Measured with immunoSEQ multiplex PCR; TCRdb has only the in-frame clones, and not every one. Of more than 95,000 clones in the sample, more than 85% were seen once. The source was unstimulated CD4+ T cells sorted from spleen or lymph node cells, collected before intestinal transplant. The chain combines TRBV6-5 with TRBJ2-4; D is unresolved. The TCR originated in a human donor who received an intestinal transplant. The CDR3 DNA is TGTGCCAGCAGTTATAGCATAGCCAAAAACATTCAGTACTTC. Its protein is CASSYSIAKNIQYF.